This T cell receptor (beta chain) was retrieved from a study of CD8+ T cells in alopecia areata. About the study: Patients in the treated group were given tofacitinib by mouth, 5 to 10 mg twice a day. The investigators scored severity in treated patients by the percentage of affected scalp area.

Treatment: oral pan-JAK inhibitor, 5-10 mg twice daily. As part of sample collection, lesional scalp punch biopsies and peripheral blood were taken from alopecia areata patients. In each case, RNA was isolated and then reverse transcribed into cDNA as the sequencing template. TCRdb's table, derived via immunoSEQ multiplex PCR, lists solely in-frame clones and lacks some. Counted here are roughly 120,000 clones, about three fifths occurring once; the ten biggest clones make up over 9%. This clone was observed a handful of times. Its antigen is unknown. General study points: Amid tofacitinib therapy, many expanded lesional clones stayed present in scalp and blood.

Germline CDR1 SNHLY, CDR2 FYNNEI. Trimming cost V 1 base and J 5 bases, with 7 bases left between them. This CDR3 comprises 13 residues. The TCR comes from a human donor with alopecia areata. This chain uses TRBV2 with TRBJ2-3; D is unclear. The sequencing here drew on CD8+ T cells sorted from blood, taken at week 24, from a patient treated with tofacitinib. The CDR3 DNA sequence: TGTGCCAGCAGTGAAGTACTGGGAGATACGCAGTATTTT. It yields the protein CASSEVLGDTQYF.